This TCR beta chain came from a study of CD8 T cells in Susac syndrome. Reverse transcription of about 0.45 to 1 ug RNA was carried out with random hexamers. TCR beta CDR3 was amplified by immunoSEQ multiplex PCR. This amplification extended across 54 Vbeta and 13 Jbeta segments. TCRdb used MiXCR to reprocess the immunoSEQ multiplex PCR reads, holding one entry per CDR3 protein. This table holds 70,000 to 95,000 distinct CDR3 sequences, 85% to 95% found once. Note on this clonotype: The antigen remains unidentified.

Study conclusions and caveats: The total CD8+ repertoires contained 15 to 20 Susac-specific public clones, and the CD8+ TEMRA repertoires contained 5 or 6. Susac CD8+ clonal expansion peaked in TEMRA cells and active patients. It was acknowledged by the study that relatively few individuals were included in its TCR sequencing and HLA analysis.

Sequencing was carried out using CD8+ T cells from PBMCs. This clonotype originated in a human donor with Susac syndrome.

The CDR3 bases are TGTGCCAGCAGCGCGGGACTAGGGGCCTACGAGCAGTACTTC. It codes for CASSAGLGAYEQYF. The chain links TRBV9 to TRBJ2-7, with 8 positions matching TRBD2. V lost 3 bases to trimming and J lost 2 bases; unmatched junction nucleotides: 4. Per the germline V gene, CDR1 is SGDLS and CDR2 is YYNGEE. This CDR3 has 14 amino acids.